The T cell receptor (beta chain) described here comes from a study of blood T cell repertoires in COVID-19. Study details: The United States, Italy and Spain supplied acute and convalescent COVID-19 samples. Nucleic acid was either cDNA or gDNA, and it came from T cells, B-cell-depleted T cells, or PBMCs.

Germline loops: CDR1 MNHEY, CDR2 SVGAGI. With 1 base removed from V and 4 bases from J, the gap between germline ends came to 13 bases. The CDR3 has 15 residues. In the study's own analysis: The assay estimated nucleated cells by amplifying reference gene primers. Data came from immunoSEQ multiplex PCR; TCRdb stores just in-frame clones and leaves some out. From that table come the V and J calls and clone size; the DNA was used to work out D and trimming. The sample carries some 45,000 clones, 70% to 90% recorded once. The clonotype comes from a human donor in a cohort sampled during active COVID-19. Input material: peripheral blood. This sequence joins TRBV6-5 and TRBJ1-2; D possibly corresponds to TRBD1 (5 bases). The CDR3 loop is CASSYLGGAGYGYTF. The CDR3, as DNA: TGTGCCAGCAGTTACTTAGGTGGGGCAGGCTATGGCTACACCTTC.